This entry lists 25 T cell receptor beta chains sequenced from one sample in a study of blood T cell repertoires in COVID-19. Clones were read by immunoSEQ multiplex PCR, and TCRdb kept only the in-frame ones, dropping some. Of 170,000 or so clones in the sample, about three quarters are singletons; the top ten hold more than 25%. The sequencing input was peripheral blood. Every receptor here comes from an older woman with acute or convalescent COVID-19.

The rearrangement links TRBV2 to TRBJ1-3; perhaps TRBD1 as D (6 bases). Germline V gives CDR1 SNHLY, CDR2 FYNNEI. The CDR3 covers 15 residues. Trimming took off 5 bases at V and 4 bases at J, with 15 bases between the two ends. In nucleotides, the CDR3 is TGTGCCAGCAGTAACAGGGAATCCTCAGGAAACACCATATATTTT. Translated, it gives CASSNRESSGNTIYF.

This clone occurred a few times. The chain combines TRBV18 with TRBJ2-1, with D unclear. CDR3 length: 13 amino acids. Germline V lookup: CDR1 KGHSH, CDR2 LQKENI. Trimming left V 4 bases short and J 5 bases short, with 9 bases between. Written as DNA, the CDR3 is TGTGCCAGCTCACAAAACAGCCACAATGAGCAGTTCTTC. Protein product: CASSQNSHNEQFF.

This sequence joins TRBV6-5 and TRBJ1-2, with D possibly matching TRBD1 (6 bases). Germline values: CDR1 MNHEY, CDR2 SVGAGI. Trimming pared 6 bases from V and 4 bases from J, leaving 12 bases between. CDR3 size: 13 residues. The DNA for the CDR3 is TGTGCCAGCAGCTCACAGGGTGTCTATGGCTACACCTTC. Protein sequence: CASSSQGVYGYTF.

The CDR3 DNA sequence: TGTGCCAGCGGCCGGGGGTCCGTCGGCTACGAGCAGTACTTC. It translates to CASGRGSVGYEQYF. The chain has TRBV13 and TRBJ2-7; the D gene is possibly TRBD2 (6 bases). From germline, CDR1 is PRHDT and CDR2 FYEKMQ (reference sequence). V gave up 8 bases and J gave up 3 bases, with 17 bases separating them. This CDR3 spans 14 amino acids. The full variable domain, completed using reference TRBV13 and TRBJ2-7, is AAGVIQSPRHLIKEKRETATLKCYPIPRHDTVYWYQQGPGQDPQFLISFYEKMQSDKGSIPDRFSAQQFSDYHSELNMSSLELGDSALYFCASGRGSVGYEQYFGPGTRLTVT.

The chain is built from TRBV6-5 and TRBJ2-5; D ambiguous. Germline V gene data show CDR1 as MNHEY and CDR2 as SVGAGI. Trimming took off 3 bases at V and 5 bases at J, with 10 bases between the two ends. CDR3 length: 13 residues. The CDR3 DNA reads TGTGCCAGCAGTTATGGCGGTAGGGAGACCCAGTACTTC. Encoded protein: CASSYGGRETQYF.

CDR3 nucleotides: TGTGCCAGCAGCCCAGACGGTCCGGGGGGCTTAGAACCCCTCCACTTT. This encodes CASSPDGPGGLEPLHF. This rearrangement joins TRBV7-9 to TRBJ1-6; possible D gene TRBD1, 6 bases. Looked up from germline, CDR1 is SEHNR and CDR2 is FQNEAQ (reference sequence). V lost 5 bases, J lost 12 bases, and 23 bases lay in between. There are 16 residues in the CDR3.

V usage is TRBV7-2 and J usage is TRBJ2-5, with D perhaps TRBD2 (5 bases). This CDR3 region has 13 residues. Germline V CDR1 and CDR2: SGHTA, FQGNSA. Trimming took 5 bases from V and 1 from J, leaving 8 bases between them. CDR3 sequence (DNA): TGTGCCAGCAGCCGGGGATCCCAAGAGACCCAGTACTTC. It translates to CASSRGSQETQYF.

This chain uses TRBV7-2 with TRBJ2-7; possibly TRBD2 for D (5 bases). V shed 3 bases and J shed 0 bases, with 12 bases lying between them. Per germline, CDR1 SGHTA and CDR2 FQGNSA. This CDR3 is 15 amino acids long. The DNA of the CDR3 is TGTGCCAGCAGCTTTAGCGTCGATGTCTCCTACGAGCAGTACTTC. Translation: CASSFSVDVSYEQYF.

This sequence joins TRBV5-1 and TRBJ1-5, with 8 bases identical to TRBD1. The CDR3 length is 15 residues. J was trimmed by 6 bases and V by 2 bases; bases with no gene match: 7. Germline-derived CDR1 and CDR2 are SGHRS and YFSETQ. CDR3 in amino acids: CASSFSGQGGQPQHF. CDR3 nucleotides: TGCGCCAGCAGCTTCTCCGGACAGGGCGGTCAGCCCCAGCATTTT.

This clone was recorded only once. The chain joins TRBV6-6 to TRBJ1-6, with D tentatively TRBD1 (5 bases). Deletions cut 5 bases from V and 6 bases from J, with 8 bases between. Germline CDR1 reads MNHNY; CDR2 reads SVGAGI (reference sequence). This CDR3 region has 13 residues. Here the CDR3 reads CASSDSFNSPLHF. The CDR3 DNA reads as TGTGCCAGCAGTGACAGTTTTAATTCACCCCTCCACTTT.

This chain uses TRBV7-8 with TRBJ2-7; D unresolved. The CDR3 runs to 14 residues. The germline gives CDR1 SGHVS, CDR2 FQNEAQ. V was pared by 3 bases and J by 0 bases, with 9 bases between. The CDR3 DNA reads TGTGCCAGCAGCTTTAAACGGAGCTCCTACGAGCAGTACTTC. It is translated as CASSFKRSSYEQYF. Combining the CDR3 with reference TRBV7-8 and TRBJ2-7 gives the whole variable domain GAGVSQSPRYKVAKRGQDVALRCDPISGHVSLFWYQQALGQGPEFLTYFQNEAQLDKSGLPSDRFFAERPEGSVSTLKIQRTQQEDSAVYLCASSFKRSSYEQYFGPGTRLTVT.

The chain couples TRBV2 to TRBJ1-2; 10 bases match TRBD1. V shed 7 bases and J 4 bases; nucleotides not matched to a gene: 6. CDR3 size: 14 residues. Germline loops: CDR1 SNHLY, CDR2 FYNNEI. The CDR3 sequence: CASKGDRGFYGYTF. DNA of the CDR3: TGTGCCAGCAAAGGGGACAGGGGCTTCTATGGCTACACCTTC.

V is TRBV28 and J is TRBJ1-3, with 9 nucleotides matching TRBD1. CDR1 and CDR2 (germline): MDHEN, SYDVKM. Trimming took 7 bases from V and 11 from J; bases not matched to a gene: 24. The length of the CDR3 is 18 residues. The CDR3 sequence is CASTYATGQGPKSPPIYF. The CDR3 DNA reads TGTGCCAGCACCTACGCGACGGGACAGGGACCGAAATCCCCCCCCATATATTTT.

The chain uses TRBV10-1 and TRBJ2-1; TRBD2 matches 11 bases. V shed 3 bases, J shed 1 base, and the junction held 2 bases outside the gene matches. This CDR3 region has 16 residues. CDR1 and CDR2 (germline): WNHNN, SYGVQD (reference sequence). DNA of the CDR3: TGCGCCAGCAGTGATGTAGCGGGAGGGTCCTACAATGAGCAGTTCTTC. Its protein is CASSDVAGGSYNEQFF.

The rearrangement joins TRBV7-9 to TRBJ1-3, with a weak D call TRBD1 (6 bases). The V and J ends lost 5 bases and 0 bases respectively, with 14 bases between them. Per germline, CDR1 SEHNR and CDR2 FQNEAQ (reference sequence). CDR3 length: 16 amino acids. The DNA of the CDR3 is TGTGCCAGCAGCGGAGGACAGAAGAGCTCTGGAAACACCATATATTTT. Amino acid sequence: CASSGGQKSSGNTIYF.

V usage is TRBV28 and J usage is TRBJ2-1; a possible D gene is TRBD1 (6 bases). V was trimmed by 6 bases and J by 0 bases, leaving 12 bases between them. The CDR3 runs 15 residues. Germline V gives CDR1 MDHEN, CDR2 SYDVKM. The CDR3 sequence: CASRRGGRSYNEQFF. DNA for the CDR3: TGTGCCAGCAGGCGAGGGGGACGCTCCTACAATGAGCAGTTCTTC. Supplemented by reference TRBV28 and TRBJ2-1, the full variable domain reads DVKVTQSSRYLVKRTGEKVFLECVQDMDHENMFWYRQDPGLGLRLIYFSYDVKMKEKGDIPEGYSVSREKKERFSLILESASTNQTSMYLCASRRGGRSYNEQFFGPGTRLTVL.

This chain links TRBV5-1 with TRBJ2-2, with D possibly being TRBD1 (6 bases). The germline V gene encodes CDR1 SGHRS and CDR2 YFSETQ. Trimming pared 3 bases from V and 6 bases from J, leaving 18 bases between. The CDR3 is 16 amino acids. CDR3 bases: TGCGCCAGCAGCTCCATTACAGGGTCGGTTTCCGGGGAGCTGTTTTTT. Protein sequence: CASSSITGSVSGELFF.

V usage is TRBV10-3 and J usage is TRBJ2-1; 8 bases are a match to TRBD1. There are 15 residues in the CDR3. The germline V gene encodes CDR1 ENHRY and CDR2 SYGVKD. V dropped 7 bases and J dropped 2; count of bases not matched to a gene: 7. CDR3 sequence (DNA): TGTGCCATCAACTTAGGACAGGGTGCCTACAATGAGCAGTTCTTC. Its translation is CAINLGQGAYNEQFF.

The chain employs TRBV7-3 and TRBJ2-3, with a tentative D call TRBD2 (5 bases). The V end was cut by 5 bases, the J end by 0 bases, with 6 bases between. This CDR3 region has 13 residues. The germline CDR1 and CDR2 sequences are SGHTA and FQGTGA. The CDR3 sequence: CASSRGSTDTQYF. The CDR3 nucleotides read TGTGCCAGCAGCCGAGGGAGCACAGATACGCAGTATTTT.

V and J are TRBV2 and TRBJ2-3, with D unclear. The CDR3 has 11 residues. Germline CDR1 and CDR2: SNHLY and FYNNEI. V shed 5 bases and J shed 6 bases, with 6 bases lying between them. In DNA form, the CDR3 reads TGTGCCAGCAGTTACAGTGATACGCAGTATTTT. Translating gives CASSYSDTQYF. Combining the CDR3 with reference TRBV2 and TRBJ2-3 gives the whole variable domain EPEVTQTPSHQVTQMGQEVILRCVPISNHLYFYWYRQILGQKVEFLVSFYNNEISEKSEIFDDQFSVERPDGSNFTLKIRSTKLEDSAMYFCASSYSDTQYFGPGTRLTVL.

This clone was counted a few times. The V and J genes are TRBV27 and TRBJ2-7; TRBD1 aligns across 8 bases. V gave up 6 bases and J gave up 3 bases; unmatched junction bases: 13. Germline V gives CDR1 MNHEY, CDR2 SMNVEV (reference sequence). The CDR3 contains 16 residues. The chain's CDR3 is CASSPLLGQGDYEQYF. CDR3 nucleotides: TGTGCCAGCAGCCCACTACTTGGACAGGGAGACTACGAGCAGTACTTC.

The chain is built from TRBV30 and TRBJ2-3; 8 bases agree with TRBD2. Germline CDR1 is GTSNPN and CDR2 is SVGIG (reference sequence). CDR3 length: 14 amino acids. The V gene end was trimmed by 2 bases and the J gene end by 6 bases; junction bases not matched to a gene: 7. CDR3 sequence: CAWSNAGGTDTQYF. The CDR3 nucleotides are TGTGCCTGGAGTAACGCGGGAGGAACGGATACGCAGTATTTT. Using reference TRBV30 and TRBJ2-3 for the parts outside the CDR3, the full variable domain is SQTIHQWPATLVQPVGSPLSLECTVEGTSNPNLYWYRQAAGRGLQLLFYSVGIGQISSEVPQNLSASRPQDRQFILSSKKLLLSDSGFYLCAWSNAGGTDTQYFGPGTRLTVL.

The chain uses TRBV30 and TRBJ1-5; 8 bases fit TRBD1. Germline-derived CDR1 and CDR2 are GTSNPN and SVGIG (reference sequence). Losses at the gene ends were 3 bases for V and 6 bases for J; bases not matched to a gene: 7. The CDR3 is 14 amino acids. CDR3 in amino acids: CAWSAGQGFQPQHF. CDR3 nucleotides: TGTGCCTGGAGCGCTGGACAGGGCTTTCAGCCCCAGCATTTT.

This clone was seen only once. V gene TRBV5-1 combines with J gene TRBJ1-2; the D gene is possibly TRBD1 (6 bases). The CDR3 loop spans 15 amino acids. CDR1 and CDR2 (germline): SGHRS, YFSETQ. Trimming cost V 4 bases and J 4 bases, with 17 bases left between them. This CDR3 is CASSPTIMDSYGYTF. CDR3 DNA sequence: TGCGCCAGCAGCCCCACTATAATGGACAGCTATGGCTACACCTTC.

This clone was seen a few times. V gene TRBV29-1 combines with J gene TRBJ1-3, with TRBD1 identical over 7 bases. The CDR3 has 14 residues. Germline assignment: CDR1 SQVTM and CDR2 ANQGSEA. V was clipped by 6 bases and J by 0 bases; unmatched bases: 5. In nucleotides, the CDR3 is TGCAGCGTCCGGGACAGTCACTCTGGAAACACCATATATTTT. Protein product: CSVRDSHSGNTIYF.